This TCR beta chain was profiled in a study of blood T cell repertoires in COVID-19. As for the study in general: Material from acute and convalescent COVID-19 was sourced from the United States, Italy and Spain. T cells, B-cell-depleted T cells, or PBMCs supplied cDNA or gDNA.

In the authors' workflow: It was from reference gene primer amplification that nucleated cell counts were estimated. This table comes from immunoSEQ multiplex PCR, and its TCRdb copy is limited to in-frame clones, with some not included. V, J and clone size are taken as reported in that table, and D and trimming were inferred from the DNA itself. This sample has approximately 120,000 clones, with about 89% found just once. The ends were cut back, 0 bases at V and 4 bases at J, with 4 bases in the middle. This CDR3 is built from 13 residues. Germline V gene sequence: CDR1 LGHDT, CDR2 YNNKEL (reference sequence). In its sample, this clone was seen a few times.

The source of this sequence is a human donor with acute or convalescent COVID-19. The donor label of this sample is uncertain. Sample: peripheral blood. V and J are TRBV3-1 (or the pseudogene TRBV3-2) and TRBJ1-3; no firm D call. The CDR3 coding sequence is TGTGCCAGCAGCCAAGAAGCAGGAAACACCATATATTTT. As protein: CASSQEAGNTIYF.